This TCR beta chain was retrieved from a study of blood T cells in healthy people across ages. The CDR3 sequence is 15 residues long. V was pared by 8 bases and J by 4 bases, with 20 bases between. CDR1 MGHDK and CDR2 SYGVNS come from the germline V gene. Overall study findings and caveats: It was not possible, with unsorted PBMCs, to conclusively compare naive and antigen-experienced cells. Naive CD4+ cell counts and diversity both ran higher in long-lived than in aged donors.

About this clonotype itself: The antigen is undetermined.

The use of a sample-barcoded 5' primer and a J-beta primer mix characterized a second PCR of roughly 7 to 12 cycles. Through a template-switch adaptor with 12 random nucleotides, each cDNA molecule received a tag. Via MiXCR, TCRdb re-called the 5' RACE reads, giving one row per CDR3 protein. In the table there are roughly 680,000 distinct CDR3 sequences, about 52% of which are singletons. The sequencing input was blood. The J gene is TRBJ1-1, the V gene TRBV25-1; tentative D call: TRBD1 (5 bases). The TCR sequence derives from a woman aged 55-70 years in good health. The CDR3 loop is CASSPVRGDRTEAFF. CDR3 in DNA: TGTGCCAGCTCTCCCGTCCGGGGGGACCGCACTGAAGCTTTCTTT. The full variable domain, rest sourced from reference TRBV25-1 and TRBJ1-1, is EADIYQTPRYLVIGTGKKITLECSQTMGHDKMYWYQQDPGMELHLIHYSYGVNSTEKGDLSSESTVSRIRTEHFPLTLESARPSHTSQYLCASSPVRGDRTEAFFGQGTRLTVV.